The rows below give T cell receptor beta chains drawn from one sample of a study of cytomegalovirus exposure and HLA in healthy donors. Only in-frame clones appear in the TCRdb table, and some are missing; sequencing was by immunoSEQ multiplex PCR. The sample carries some 150,000 clones, roughly 84% recorded once. Material: PBMCs. The origin of the receptors is a boy aged 2-9 years in good health and CMV-seronegative. The CDR3 runs from the conserved cysteine through the conserved F or W. D genes are given only for firm matches. Expanded clones get a size class; other rows say once, few or many, or leave the size out.

TRBD2	few	TRBJ2-5	TRBV27	TGTGCCAGCAGTTTCGGGACTAGCGGGAGGGAGACCCAGTACTTC	CASSFGTSGRETQYF
-	-	TRBJ2-7	TRBV7-2	TGTGCCAGCAGCTTAGACGGCCTAGGCCCCTACGAGCAGTACTTC	CASSLDGLGPYEQYF
-	-	TRBJ2-2	TRBV6-1	TGTGCCAGCGCCCGGACCGGGGAGCTGTTTTTT	CASARTGELFF
-	-	TRBJ1-2	TRBV2	TGTGCCAGCAGTGATTCCCCCGGGAATGGCTATGGCTACACCTTC	CASSDSPGNGYGYTF
TRBD1	-	TRBJ2-5	TRBV5-4	TGTGCCAGCAGCGAGGTTGCCACAGGGGGCGTAGAGACCCAGTACTTC	CASSEVATGGVETQYF
-	-	TRBJ2-3	TRBV28	TGTGCCAGCAGTTTAGACTTCACAGATACGCAGTATTTT	CASSLDFTDTQYF
TRBD2	-	TRBJ2-1	TRBV19	TGTGCCAGTAGCGATAGCGGGAGGGCTGAGCAGTTCTTC	CASSDSGRAEQFF
-	-	TRBJ1-1	TRBV5-4	TGTGCCAGCAGCTTAACCGGGAGACACACTGAAGCTTTCTTT	CASSLTGRHTEAFF
-	-	TRBJ1-5	TRBV6-1	TGTGCCAGCAGTATACAGGGTAGCAATCAGCCCCAGCATTTT	CASSIQGSNQPQHF
TRBD2	few	TRBJ2-7	TRBV7-2	TGTGCCAGCAGTTCGAACGGACTAGCGGGACTCGAGCAGTACTTC	CASSSNGLAGLEQYF
TRBD1	-	TRBJ2-3	TRBV7-7	TGTGCCAGCAGCTTAGGCGGGACAGGGGGCGCAGATACGCAGTATTTT	CASSLGGTGGADTQYF
TRBD2	few	TRBJ2-7	TRBV27	TGTGCCAGCAGGCCTAGCGGGAGGGCCTACGAGCAGTACTTC	CASRPSGRAYEQYF
-	once	TRBJ1-2	TRBV7-2	TGTGCCAGCAGCTTAAAGGGGTGGAGTGGCTACACCTTC	CASSLKGWSGYTF
-	-	TRBJ2-7	TRBV5-1	TGCGCCAGCAGCTTTTTAACAGAGGGCTACGAGCAGTACTTC	CASSFLTEGYEQYF
TRBD1	once	TRBJ1-4	TRBV5-1	TGCGCCAGCAGCTCGGACAGGGACTTTAATGAAAAACTGTTTTTT	CASSSDRDFNEKLFF
TRBD1	-	TRBJ1-2	TRBV4-3	TGCGCCAGCAGCCAAGAAACAGGGGGCTGGGGCTACACCTTC	CASSQETGGWGYTF